This T cell receptor (beta chain) appears in the sequencing data of a study of shared clonotypes between healthy human individuals. Study-level results: Blood alone was sampled, and tissue repertoires likely differ. An anticipated effect of sequencing depth on clonotype sharing among donors was recognized. Although depth was large, rarefaction showed that sequencing of the sorted subsets was incomplete.

The CDR3 length is 15 residues. V was clipped by 8 bases and J by 4 bases; unmatched bases: 11. From germline, CDR1 is MNHEY and CDR2 SMNVEV (reference sequence). Of note for this clone: The antigen is unknown.

Healthy HIV-negative adults without recent acute infections or vaccinations served as donors. TCRdb keeps only in-frame clones here, not all; method: immunoSEQ multiplex PCR. The sample records some 2.3 million clones, over 90% being singletons. Sequencing input: naive CD4+ T cells from PBMCs. Regarding subset: CD45RA+ positively selected. The source of this sequence is a man aged 18 to 29 in good health. Some clones in this sample may be carry-over from other donors' samples. The chain combines TRBV27 with TRBJ1-5; 7 nucleotides line up with TRBD1. The CDR3 protein is CASFSPDRRNQPQHF. The CDR3 DNA follows: TGTGCCAGCTTCTCCCCGGACAGGAGGAATCAGCCCCAGCATTTT.